This T cell receptor (beta chain) was sequenced during a study of OX40 agonist ivuxolimab in advanced cancers. Across the study: Across the patients, intravenous ivuxolimab was delivered every 2 weeks at 0.01 to 10 mg/kg.

Study-wide results and limits: Partial responders receiving 0.1-3.0 mg/kg showed among the lowest clonal expansion. In CD8+ T cells, expanded clones were on average more numerous than in CD4+.

Trimming took off 1 base at V and 0 bases at J, with 19 bases between the two ends. This CDR3 region has 17 residues. The germline CDR1 and CDR2 sequences are SQVTM and ANQGSEA. Details on this clone: Its antigen remains unknown.

The table came from immunoSEQ multiplex PCR; TCRdb's copy has only in-frame clones and leaves some out. The sample has over 85,000 clones, 84% seen once; the top ten hold more than 0.95%. The chain carries TRBV29-1 and TRBJ2-7, with D possibly TRBD1 on 6 matching bases. The sequenced sample was CD4+ or CD8+ T cells sorted from blood, obtained in a trial of the OX40 agonist ivuxolimab. This sequence originates from an adult with an advanced solid tumor such as melanoma, head and neck, liver or kidney cancer. The DNA of the CDR3 is TGCAGCGTTGAAGGACAGGACCCCAAGCGGAGCTCCTACGAGCAGTACTTC. Its protein is CSVEGQDPKRSSYEQYF.